This TCR beta chain was sequenced for a study of T-cell reconstitution after alpha-beta-depleted transplantation in children. This clonotype was counted only a few times. Its specificity is unknown. This CDR3 has 16 amino acids. CDR1 and CDR2 from the germline V gene are DFQATT and SNEGSKA (reference sequence). J was trimmed by 13 bases and V by 3 bases; bases with no gene match: 16. The study's findings and limits: Some patients' high day-60 TCRbeta diversity was attributed to recipient cells surviving conditioning. One year after transplant, T-cell counts and diversity came mostly from newly produced T cells. Approximately two months post-transplant, alpha-beta T cells reportedly originated from several hundred expanded graft clones.

Unique molecular identifiers were incorporated when the TCRbeta library was constructed. A single record per CDR3 protein comes from TCRdb applying MiXCR to the PCR reads. The sample includes about 580,000 distinct CDR3 sequences, 23% of them seen just once. The chain has TRBV20-1 and TRBJ2-3; 13 nucleotides align to TRBD2. This TCR was recovered from a boy in the first two years of life who had a stem cell transplant for acute myeloid leukemia, so the T cells may come from the graft donor. The source was PBMCs, mostly from graft donor cells, collected 360 days after TCRalphabeta/CD19-depleted stem cell transplant. CDR3 region: CSARLGLAGIPPGKYF. The CDR3 DNA reads TGCAGTGCTAGGCTGGGACTAGCGGGGATCCCGCCAGGGAAGTATTTT.